This paragraph reports one T cell receptor (beta chain). Its antigen is not identified. This entry is derived from a study of cytomegalovirus exposure and HLA in healthy donors. Germline CDR1 reads MNHEY; CDR2 reads SMNVEV (reference sequence). This CDR3 has 15 residues. Trimming shortened V by 8 bases and J by 6 bases, and 22 bases separated the two germline ends. Primers: 60 Vbeta forward and 13 Jbeta reverse. Clones were read by immunoSEQ multiplex PCR, and TCRdb kept only the in-frame ones, dropping some. The table includes approximately 160,000 clones, around four fifths detected once. Overall study results and limits: Later analysis reportedly placed an Asian-associated ancestry cluster below the roughly 600-donor mean in N-insertions.

The TCR originated in a woman in her fifties or sixties in good health and CMV-seropositive. The sample comprised PBMCs. V gene TRBV27 combines with J gene TRBJ1-2; D ambiguous. The CDR3 region is CASRMGGFGGDGYTF. The CDR3 DNA follows: TGTGCCAGCCGCATGGGAGGCTTCGGCGGGGATGGCTACACCTTC.